A selection of T cell receptor beta chains follows, all from one sample in a study of T cell changes during pregnancy in multiple sclerosis. Repertoires were generated with immunoSEQ multiplex PCR, while TCRdb's copy carries only in-frame clones and drops some. This sample has tens of thousands of clones, with 91% found just once. Source: peripheral blood, taken in the third trimester of pregnancy. Receptors were obtained from a female donor in good health, enrolled as a control in a pregnancy study. The CDR3 runs from the conserved cysteine through the conserved F or W. A D gene is named only where the DNA matches it firmly. Not all rows give a size; the values are once, few, many and, for expanded clones, a class.

size: few
D: .
V: TRBV10-1
J: TRBJ1-1
length: 13
CDR3: CASSEGVDTEAFF
DNA: TGCGCCAGCAGTGAAGGGGTGGACACTGAAGCTTTCTTT

size: .
D: TRBD2
V: TRBV12-5
J: TRBJ2-7
length: 16
CDR3: CASGLELAGVSYEQYF
DNA: TGTGCTAGTGGTTTGGAACTAGCGGGAGTCTCCTACGAGCAGTACTTC

size: .
D: TRBD2
V: TRBV9
J: TRBJ2-1
length: 14
CDR3: CASSVTSGINEQFF
DNA: TGTGCCAGCAGCGTAACTAGCGGGATAAATGAGCAGTTCTTC

size: .
D: TRBD1
V: TRBV6-1
J: TRBJ1-5
length: 14
CDR3: CASSERDRDRPQHF
DNA: TGTGCCAGCAGTGAACGGGACAGAGATAGGCCCCAGCATTTT

size: .
D: .
V: TRBV5-1
J: TRBJ2-1
length: 17
CDR3: CASSLDSRSGSYNEQFF
DNA: TGCGCCAGCAGCTTGGATAGTCGCAGCGGGTCCTACAATGAGCAGTTCTTC

size: .
D: .
V: TRBV6-6
J: TRBJ2-7
length: 13
CDR3: CASKAGASYEQYF
DNA: TGTGCCAGCAAGGCAGGGGCTTCCTACGAGCAGTACTTC

size: .
D: .
V: TRBV19
J: TRBJ1-4
length: 14
CDR3: CASRPLGGNEKLFF
DNA: TGTGCCAGTCGCCCGCTGGGGGGGAATGAAAAACTGTTTTTT

size: few
D: .
V: TRBV6-5
J: TRBJ2-1
length: 13
CDR3: CASSFRDSNEQFF
DNA: TGTGCCAGCAGCTTCCGGGATTCTAATGAGCAGTTCTTC

size: .
D: TRBD1
V: TRBV9
J: TRBJ1-5
length: 16
CDR3: CASSVGDRAGNQPQHF
DNA: TGTGCCAGCAGCGTAGGAGACAGGGCTGGCAATCAGCCCCAGCATTTT

size: .
D: .
V: TRBV11-3
J: TRBJ2-7
length: 15
CDR3: CASSLGDTPTYEQYF
DNA: TGTGCCAGCAGCTTAGGCGACACCCCAACCTACGAGCAGTACTTC

size: .
D: .
V: TRBV4-3
J: TRBJ1-1
length: 11
CDR3: CASSSGAEAFF
DNA: TGCGCCAGCTCATCGGGAGCTGAAGCTTTCTTT

size: .
D: .
V: TRBV5-1
J: TRBJ1-1
length: 13
CDR3: CASSLDRNTEAFF
DNA: TGCGCCAGCAGCTTGGACAGAAACACTGAAGCTTTCTTT

size: .
D: .
V: TRBV19
J: TRBJ1-1
length: 15
CDR3: CASSIGGQMNTEAFF
DNA: TGTGCCAGTAGTATAGGGGGGCAGATGAACACTGAAGCTTTCTTT

size: .
D: .
V: TRBV5-1
J: TRBJ2-5
length: 14
CDR3: CASSWSGGPETQYF
DNA: TGCGCCAGCAGCTGGTCCGGGGGGCCGGAGACCCAGTACTTC

size: .
D: .
V: TRBV5-4
J: TRBJ1-1
length: 15
CDR3: CASSPGGAPGTEAFF
DNA: TGTGCCAGCAGCCCCGGGGGGGCGCCCGGCACTGAAGCTTTCTTT

size: .
D: TRBD2
V: TRBV7-2
J: TRBJ2-1
length: 15
CDR3: CASSPLAGEYNEQFF
DNA: TGTGCCAGCAGCCCACTAGCGGGGGAATACAATGAGCAGTTCTTC

size: .
D: .
V: TRBV4-1
J: TRBJ1-1
length: 13
CDR3: CASSLGGRTEAFF
DNA: TGCGCCAGCAGCCTAGGAGGGCGGACTGAAGCTTTCTTT

size: .
D: .
V: TRBV5-1
J: TRBJ1-1
length: 12
CDR3: CASYRDYTEAFF
DNA: TGCGCCAGCTATCGGGATTACACTGAAGCTTTCTTT

size: .
D: TRBD1
V: TRBV5-4
J: TRBJ2-3
length: 15
CDR3: CASSLEGAQGNTQYF
DNA: TGTGCCAGCAGCTTGGAGGGGGCCCAAGGAAATACGCAGTATTTT

size: .
D: .
V: TRBV10-2
J: TRBJ2-4
length: 12
CDR3: CASTVTRGIQYF
DNA: TGCGCCAGCACCGTAACTAGAGGCATTCAGTACTTC

size: .
D: TRBD2
V: TRBV7-2
J: TRBJ2-7
length: 16
CDR3: CASSPPGLAGAYEQYF
DNA: TGTGCCAGCAGCCCCCCAGGACTAGCGGGAGCCTACGAGCAGTACTTC

size: .
D: .
V: TRBV19
J: TRBJ2-3
length: 16
CDR3: CASRRHGSGTPDTQYF
DNA: TGTGCCAGTAGGCGACATGGATCCGGGACACCAGATACGCAGTATTTT

size: .
D: TRBD2
V: TRBV4-2
J: TRBJ2-3
length: 15
CDR3: CASSPSGGGPDTQYF
DNA: TGTGCCAGCAGCCCAAGCGGGGGCGGACCAGATACGCAGTATTTT

size: .
D: .
V: TRBV28
J: TRBJ1-1
length: 15
CDR3: CASNSPVAGNTEAFF
DNA: TGTGCCAGCAATTCTCCCGTCGCAGGGAACACTGAAGCTTTCTTT